This is a list of T cell receptor beta chains from one sample in a study of T cell responses to AZD1222 COVID-19 vaccine. Using immunoSEQ multiplex PCR, the repertoire was profiled, and TCRdb retains in-frame clones only, with some absent. The sample contains roughly 150,000 clones, approximately 90% of which appear only once. The material was peripheral blood, obtained after recovery from COVID-19. These receptors all stem from an adult who had recovered from COVID-19. Each CDR3 is given with its conserved first and last residue. Each record gives: D gene, V gene, J gene, clone size, CDR3 DNA, CDR3 protein. D genes are given only for firm matches. Some rows mark clone size as missing; the rest say once, few, many or name a class of expanded clone.

D gene: NA
V gene: TRBV11-2
J gene: TRBJ2-3
clone size: NA
CDR3 DNA: TGTGCCAGCAGCTCACCAATACCCCCGGGGCAAGATACGCAGTATTTT
CDR3 protein: CASSSPIPPGQDTQYF

D gene: NA
V gene: TRBV7-9
J gene: TRBJ1-1
clone size: NA
CDR3 DNA: TGTGCCAGCAGCTTAAGTAGTCGTGGTGAAGCTTTCTTT
CDR3 protein: CASSLSSRGEAFF

D gene: NA
V gene: TRBV6-5
J gene: TRBJ2-1
clone size: NA
CDR3 DNA: TGTGCCAGCAGTCCCCCGGGGCACCATGAGCAGTTCTTC
CDR3 protein: CASSPPGHHEQFF

D gene: TRBD2
V gene: TRBV7-8
J gene: TRBJ2-5
clone size: once
CDR3 DNA: TGTGCCAGCGAGGGCGGGAGGGGAGAGACCCAGTACTTC
CDR3 protein: CASEGGRGETQYF

D gene: NA
V gene: TRBV4-3
J gene: TRBJ2-7
clone size: NA
CDR3 DNA: TGCGCCAGCAGCCAATACGTCGGGGGAGTCTACGAGCAGTACTTC
CDR3 protein: CASSQYVGGVYEQYF

D gene: TRBD1
V gene: TRBV7-3
J gene: TRBJ2-7
clone size: NA
CDR3 DNA: TGTGCCAGCAGCCCGACGGGGACAGGTACCTACGAGCAGTACTTC
CDR3 protein: CASSPTGTGTYEQYF

D gene: NA
V gene: TRBV5-4
J gene: TRBJ1-6
clone size: NA
CDR3 DNA: TGTGCCAGCAGCCGGGGGGGTGGAGGGGCTGATTCACCCCTCCACTTT
CDR3 protein: CASSRGGGGADSPLHF

D gene: NA
V gene: TRBV28
J gene: TRBJ1-5
clone size: NA
CDR3 DNA: TGTGCCAGCAGTTTATGGGGAGGGAGCAATCAGCCCCAGCATTTT
CDR3 protein: CASSLWGGSNQPQHF

D gene: NA
V gene: TRBV25-1
J gene: TRBJ1-2
clone size: NA
CDR3 DNA: TGTGCCAGCAGTGAAGTTACCGGACATGGCTACACCTTC
CDR3 protein: CASSEVTGHGYTF

D gene: NA
V gene: TRBV10-3
J gene: TRBJ2-2
clone size: NA
CDR3 DNA: TGTGCCATCAGTGAGGTTCAGCCCGGGGAGCTGTTTTTT
CDR3 protein: CAISEVQPGELFF

D gene: TRBD1
V gene: TRBV19
J gene: TRBJ2-3
clone size: NA
CDR3 DNA: TGTGCCAGTAGTCTACGGACAGGGGGTGGCACAGATACGCAGTATTTT
CDR3 protein: CASSLRTGGGTDTQYF

D gene: TRBD1
V gene: TRBV6-5
J gene: TRBJ1-5
clone size: once
CDR3 DNA: TGTGCCAGCACCTGGGACAGGGCTAGCAATCAGCCCCAGCATTTT
CDR3 protein: CASTWDRASNQPQHF

D gene: NA
V gene: TRBV24-1
J gene: TRBJ2-5
clone size: NA
CDR3 DNA: TGTGCCACCAGTGATTTAGGAGGAATACACCAAGAGACCCAGTACTTC
CDR3 protein: CATSDLGGIHQETQYF

D gene: TRBD2
V gene: TRBV9
J gene: TRBJ2-7
clone size: NA
CDR3 DNA: TGTGCCAGCAGCGTAGGTGATAGCGGGGTCTCCTACGAGCAGTACTTC
CDR3 protein: CASSVGDSGVSYEQYF

D gene: TRBD2
V gene: TRBV5-5
J gene: TRBJ2-3
clone size: NA
CDR3 DNA: TGTGCCAGCAGCTCGGGACTAGCGGGGATGGTTACAGATACGCAGTATTTT
CDR3 protein: CASSSGLAGMVTDTQYF